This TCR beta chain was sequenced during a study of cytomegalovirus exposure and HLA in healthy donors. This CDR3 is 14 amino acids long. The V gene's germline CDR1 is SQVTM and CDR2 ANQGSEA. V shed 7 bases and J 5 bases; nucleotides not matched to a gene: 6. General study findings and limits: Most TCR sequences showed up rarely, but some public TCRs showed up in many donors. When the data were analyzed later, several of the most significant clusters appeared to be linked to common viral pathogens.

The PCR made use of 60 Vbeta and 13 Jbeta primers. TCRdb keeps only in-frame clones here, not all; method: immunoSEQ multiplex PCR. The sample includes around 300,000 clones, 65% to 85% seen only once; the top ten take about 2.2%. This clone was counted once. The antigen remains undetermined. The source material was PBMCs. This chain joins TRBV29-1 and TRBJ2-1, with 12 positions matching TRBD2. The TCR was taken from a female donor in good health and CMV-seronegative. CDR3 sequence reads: CSAWTSGANNEQFF. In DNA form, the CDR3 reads TGCAGCGCTTGGACTAGCGGGGCGAACAATGAGCAGTTCTTC.